This TCR beta chain was found in a study of T-cell memory formation after mild COVID-19. TCRdb independently ran MiXCR on the 5' RACE reads; one entry per CDR3 protein. Of about 430,000 distinct CDR3 sequences listed, 24% are singletons. The germline V gene has CDR1 MGHDK and CDR2 SYGVNS. Trimming removed 0 bases from V and 3 bases from J, with 17 bases in between. The CDR3 is made up of 17 amino acids. The gene calls are TRBV25-1 and TRBJ1-1; D not certain. Input material: PBMCs or a T cell subset sorted from them (not recorded which). This sequence was found in an adult woman who had mild COVID-19 (a few samples of this study predate the infection). Cell type and time point are not known. The CDR3 here is CASSEYEFGFGDTEAFF. CDR3 nucleotides: TGTGCCAGCAGTGAATATGAATTTGGCTTCGGGGACACTGAAGCTTTCTTT.